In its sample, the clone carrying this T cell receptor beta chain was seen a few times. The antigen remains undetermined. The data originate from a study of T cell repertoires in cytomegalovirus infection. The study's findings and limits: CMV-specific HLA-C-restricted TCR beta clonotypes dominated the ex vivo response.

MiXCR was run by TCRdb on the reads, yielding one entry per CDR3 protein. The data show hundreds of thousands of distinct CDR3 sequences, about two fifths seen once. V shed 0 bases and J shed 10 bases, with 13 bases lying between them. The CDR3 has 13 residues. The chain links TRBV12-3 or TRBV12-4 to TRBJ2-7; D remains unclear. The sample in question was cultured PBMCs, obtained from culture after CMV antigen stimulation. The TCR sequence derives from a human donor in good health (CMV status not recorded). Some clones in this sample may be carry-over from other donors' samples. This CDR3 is CASSLALTVGQYF. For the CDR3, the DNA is TGTGCCAGCAGTTTAGCTCTCACTGTCGGACAGTACTTC.